One sample yielded the 17 T cell receptor beta chains listed below, sequenced in a study of blood T cell repertoires in COVID-19. Clones were sequenced by immunoSEQ multiplex PCR, and TCRdb holds only the in-frame ones, with some missing. The sample has a few hundred thousand clones; more than 85% are singletons. Sequenced: PBMCs or T cells enriched from blood (not recorded which). Receptor source: a man aged 35-49 years who had recovered from COVID-19.

V gene TRBV28 combines with J gene TRBJ1-6, with D unclear. CDR3 length equals 17 residues. Per germline, CDR1 MDHEN and CDR2 SYDVKM. V was cut by 5 bases and J by 5 bases, with 19 bases left in between. The CDR3, as DNA: TGTGCCAGCAGTCTAACCTGGGCGATATTAGATAATTCACCCCTCCACTTT. Amino acid sequence: CASSLTWAILDNSPLHF.

J is TRBJ1-6 and V is TRBV30, with 7 bases that match TRBD1. Germline V gives CDR1 GTSNPN, CDR2 SVGIG (reference sequence). Trimming took 2 bases from V and 9 from J; bases not matched to a gene: 10. The CDR3 runs to 15 residues. CDR3 sequence: CAWSPPNRGSSPLHF. CDR3 coding DNA: TGTGCCTGGAGTCCCCCAAACAGGGGTAGTTCACCCCTCCACTTT.

The chain employs TRBV4-1 and TRBJ2-3, with D unclear. Per germline, CDR1 MGHRA and CDR2 YSYEKL. This CDR3 contains 16 residues. Between the trimmed V and J ends, which lost 0 bases and 7 bases, there was a span of 17 bases. The DNA of the CDR3 is TGCGCCAGCAGCCAAGATCTGAACGTCCAGTTCAATACGCAGTATTTT. Amino acid sequence: CASSQDLNVQFNTQYF.

The J gene is TRBJ2-6, the V gene TRBV15; D remains ambiguous. The CDR3 contains 19 residues. V lost 0 bases and J lost 0, with 15 bases in between. Germline V gene data show CDR1 as LNHNV and CDR2 as YYDKDF (reference sequence). The CDR3 DNA reads TGTGCCACCAGCAGAGATCGCTTGGGCAGTCACTCTGGGGCCAACGTCCTGACTTTC. Translated: CATSRDRLGSHSGANVLTF.

This clone has only one observation. J is TRBJ2-3 and V is TRBV15; perhaps TRBD2 as D (7 bases). This CDR3 spans 15 amino acids. Germline loops: CDR1 LNHNV, CDR2 YYDKDF (reference sequence). Trimming stripped 5 bases from V and 1 base from J, with 13 bases between. In DNA, the CDR3 is TGTGCCACCAGCCACGTGGGGGGGCGCACAGATACGCAGTATTTT. Translation: CATSHVGGRTDTQYF.

The J gene is TRBJ1-2, the V gene TRBV13, with 7 bases fitting TRBD1. Looked up from germline, CDR1 is PRHDT and CDR2 is FYEKMQ (reference sequence). The V and J ends lost 2 bases and 2 bases, in that order; junction bases with no gene match: 5. The CDR3 contains 15 residues. The CDR3 bases are TGTGCCAGCAGCTTAAAGTCAGGGGGAAACTATGGCTACACCTTC. It encodes CASSLKSGGNYGYTF.

V usage is TRBV18 and J usage is TRBJ1-1, with D perhaps matching TRBD1 (6 bases). V was cut by 4 bases and J by 5 bases, with 14 bases left in between. From germline, CDR1 is KGHSH and CDR2 LQKENI. The CDR3 loop spans 14 amino acids. The CDR3, as DNA: TGTGCCAGCTCACTAAGGGGGGGCAGGACTGAAGCTTTCTTT. Its protein is CASSLRGGRTEAFF.

The V gene is TRBV14, the J gene TRBJ2-7; D might be TRBD2 (5 bases). This CDR3 has 13 amino acids. V shed 1 base and J shed 6 bases, with 10 bases lying between them. Germline V gene sequence: CDR1 SGHDN, CDR2 FVKESK. CDR3 bases: TGTGCCAGCAGCCAAGTCCGGGGATCCGAGCAGTACTTC. This translates into CASSQVRGSEQYF. Full variable domain (outside the CDR3, taken from reference TRBV14 and TRBJ2-7): EAGVTQFPSHSVIEKGQTVTLRCDPISGHDNLYWYRRVMGKEIKFLLHFVKESKQDESGMPNNRFLAERTGGTYSTLKVQPAELEDSGVYFCASSQVRGSEQYFGPGTRLTVT.

This clone was seen more than once but under ten times. V and J are TRBV7-9 and TRBJ1-6, with TRBD1 matching 7 bases. Trimming removed 0 bases from V and 7 bases from J; junction bases left unmatched: 9. This CDR3 comprises 17 residues. The germline V gene encodes CDR1 SEHNR and CDR2 FQNEAQ (reference sequence). The chain's CDR3 is CASSLARGEGANSPLHF. The CDR3 region has the DNA TGTGCCAGCAGCTTAGCGCGCGGCGAGGGGGCGAATTCACCCCTCCACTTT.

The chain couples TRBV5-4 to TRBJ2-7; 9 bases are shared with TRBD1. V lost 0 bases and J lost 2; bases outside the gene matches: 6. Germline V gives CDR1 SGHNT, CDR2 YYREEE (reference sequence). There are 16 residues in the CDR3. The CDR3 here is CASSLAGRDRAYEQYF. The CDR3 DNA sequence: TGTGCCAGCAGCTTGGCCGGCCGGGACAGGGCCTACGAGCAGTACTTC.

DNA for the CDR3: TGTGCCATCAGTCGGACAGCGGAAAAAGAGTATAATTCACCCCTCCACTTT. Its protein is CAISRTAEKEYNSPLHF. This chain joins TRBV10-3 and TRBJ1-6, with a weak D call TRBD1 (6 bases). Trimming removed 5 bases from V and 4 bases from J, with 18 bases in between. The V gene's germline CDR1 is ENHRY and CDR2 SYGVKD. The CDR3 is 17 residues long.

V gene TRBV9 combines with J gene TRBJ2-2, with D unresolved. This CDR3 comprises 12 residues. Germline values: CDR1 SGDLS, CDR2 YYNGEE. The V end was cut by 3 bases, the J end by 3 bases, with 3 bases between. The CDR3 protein is CASSAYTGELFF. The CDR3 DNA sequence: TGTGCCAGCAGCGCTTACACCGGGGAGCTGTTTTTT.

The rearrangement links TRBV6-2 or TRBV6-3 to TRBJ1-6; 8 bases match TRBD1. The CDR3 has 15 amino acids. Trimming removed 2 bases from V and 6 bases from J; junction bases left unmatched: 3. The germline gives CDR1 MNHEY, CDR2 SVGEGT. The DNA for the CDR3 is TGTGCCAGCAGTTACCAGGGGGCTTCTAATTCACCCCTCCACTTT. It codes for CASSYQGASNSPLHF.

J is TRBJ1-2 and V is TRBV7-8, with TRBD1 identical over 7 bases. CDR1 and CDR2 from the germline V gene are SGHVS and FQNEAQ. With V trimmed by 5 bases and J by 5 bases, 8 bases remained unmatched. The CDR3 spans 14 residues. For the CDR3, the DNA is TGTGCCAGCAGCGAAATCCGGGACAGTTATGGCTACACCTTC. This translates into CASSEIRDSYGYTF.

This sequence joins TRBV5-1 and TRBJ2-7, with TRBD2 identical over 8 bases. The CDR3 runs to 15 residues. Germline CDR1 SGHRS, CDR2 YFSETQ. After removal of 6 bases from V and 2 bases from J, the junction contained 10 bases not matched to a gene. The CDR3 DNA reads TGCGCCAGCAAAGCTCTAGCGGGCATTACCTACGAGCAGTACTTC. It codes for CASKALAGITYEQYF. Looking up the rest from reference TRBV5-1 and TRBJ2-7 gives the full variable domain: KAGVTQTPRYLIKTRGQQVTLSCSPISGHRSVSWYQQTPGQGLQFLFEYFSETQRNKGNFPGRFSGRQFSNSRSEMNVSTLELGDSALYLCASKALAGITYEQYFGPGTRLTVT.

The rearrangement uses TRBV12-5 and TRBJ1-5, with 8 bases aligning to TRBD1. The CDR3 is made up of 17 amino acids. CDR1 and CDR2 (germline): LGHNT, FRNRAP. Trimming cost V 0 bases and J 5 bases; bases outside gene matches: 9. This chain's CDR3 is CASGLVQGGFADQPQHF. The CDR3 DNA sequence: TGTGCTAGTGGTTTGGTACAGGGGGGGTTTGCGGATCAGCCCCAGCATTTT.

This sequence joins TRBV21-1 and TRBJ2-3; the D call TRBD2 from the table was never checked on the DNA. TRBV21-1 is a pseudogene locus. The CDR3 is 15 amino acids. CDR3 DNA: TGTGCCAGCAGCAAAAGGTCGGGAGTGAAAGATACGCAGTATTTT. This gives the protein CASSKRSGVKDTQYF.